The 11 T cell receptor beta chains given below trace back to one sample, sequenced in a study of beta chain features in type 1 diabetes. Study-wide findings and caveats: A moderate, significant TCRB CDR3 shortening appeared in type 1 diabetes across four CD4+ subsets.

Reverse transcribing all isolated RNA meant expressed TCRB transcripts were sequenced. Repertoires were generated with immunoSEQ multiplex PCR, while TCRdb's copy carries only in-frame clones and drops some. The table includes 250,000 or so clones, approximately 14% detected once. What these receptors recognize is not known. Input material: naive CD4+ T cells from blood. These receptors originate from a man younger than 40 with type 1 diabetes.

The rearrangement links TRBV5-1 to TRBJ2-2; D is possibly TRBD2 (5 bases). The ends were cut back, 7 bases at V and 2 bases at J, with 15 bases in the middle. Germline V lookup: CDR1 SGHRS, CDR2 YFSETQ. CDR3 size: 15 residues. CDR3 in amino acids: CASRRGILNTGELFF. The DNA of the CDR3 is TGCGCCAGCCGGAGAGGGATCCTCAACACCGGGGAGCTGTTTTTT.

The chain uses TRBV9 and TRBJ1-5, with 7 bases identical to TRBD1. Germline V gene data show CDR1 as SGDLS and CDR2 as YYNGEE. After removal of 4 bases from V and 0 bases from J, the junction contained 4 bases not matched to a gene. This CDR3 comprises 15 residues. Here the CDR3 reads CASSPGGYSNQPQHF. The CDR3 bases are TGTGCCAGCAGCCCAGGGGGTTATAGCAATCAGCCCCAGCATTTT.

The rearrangement links TRBV7-9 to TRBJ2-7; 7 bases match TRBD2. The CDR3 totals 15 residues. The V gene's germline CDR1 is SEHNR and CDR2 FQNEAQ (reference sequence). V shed 1 base, J shed 4 bases, and the junction held 7 bases outside the gene matches. This CDR3 reads CASSLGAGRVYEQYF. As DNA, the CDR3 is TGTGCCAGCAGCTTAGGTGCAGGGAGGGTGTACGAGCAGTACTTC.

The sample holds a few counts of this clone. The chain couples TRBV7-9 to TRBJ1-3; 7 bases map to TRBD1. Germline values: CDR1 SEHNR, CDR2 FQNEAQ (reference sequence). Unmatched junction bases numbered 7, after V lost 8 bases and J lost 0 bases. The CDR3 is 15 amino acids. The CDR3 region has the DNA TGTGCCAGCCAAGGGGGGACAGCCTCTGGAAACACCATATATTTT. Its protein product is CASQGGTASGNTIYF.

This clone was seen a few times. The chain combines TRBV19 with TRBJ2-7, with 7 bases matching TRBD1. The CDR3 loop spans 12 amino acids. Trimming took 4 bases from V and 5 from J; bases not matched to a gene: 2. Germline lookup yields CDR1 LNHDA and CDR2 SQIVND (reference sequence). CDR3 sequence: CASSRTGHEQYF. Here the CDR3 DNA reads TGTGCCAGTAGTAGGACAGGTCACGAGCAGTACTTC. Complete variable domain (other parts from reference TRBV19 and TRBJ2-7): DGGITQSPKYLFRKEGQNVTLSCEQNLNHDAMYWYRQDPGQGLRLIYYSQIVNDFQKGDIAEGYSVSREKKESFPLTVTSAQKNPTAFYLCASSRTGHEQYFGPGTRLTVT.

V is TRBV27 and J is TRBJ2-7; no definite D call. Trimming pared 11 bases from V and 4 bases from J, leaving 18 bases between. The CDR3 is 13 amino acids. Germline V gene lookup returns CDR1 MNHEY and CDR2 SMNVEV (reference sequence). The DNA for the CDR3 is TGTGCCCGCCCCCGGTTACGGTCATACGAGCAGTACTTC. This sequence encodes CARPRLRSYEQYF.

As concerns this clone: Other DNA sequences of this sample code for an identical CDR3. The chain uses TRBV7-9 and TRBJ2-7; 9 positions match TRBD1. This CDR3 has 14 residues. The germline CDR1 and CDR2 sequences are SEHNR and FQNEAQ (reference sequence). V lost 3 bases and J lost 2; bases outside the gene matches: 2. The CDR3 here is CASSLRQGAYEQYF. The DNA for the CDR3 is TGTGCCAGCAGCTTGAGACAGGGGGCCTACGAGCAGTACTTC.

This clone was seen a handful of times. The chain is built from TRBV9 and TRBJ2-3; possibly TRBD2 for D (6 bases). Trimming stripped 0 bases from V and 0 bases from J, with 8 bases between. Looked up from germline, CDR1 is SGDLS and CDR2 is YYNGEE. This CDR3 has 15 amino acids. This chain's CDR3 is CASSVGLGSTDTQYF. CDR3 nucleotide sequence: TGTGCCAGCAGCGTAGGACTAGGGAGCACAGATACGCAGTATTTT.

This clone was seen only a few times. The DNA of the CDR3 is TGCGCCAGCAGCCAAGCTAGCGGGGACCCCTACGAGCAGTACTTC. It is translated as CASSQASGDPYEQYF. V usage is TRBV4-1 and J usage is TRBJ2-7, with TRBD2 identical over 9 bases. This CDR3 has 15 residues. CDR1 and CDR2 (germline): MGHRA, YSYEKL. V shed 1 base, J shed 2 bases, and the junction held 3 bases outside the gene matches.

The gene calls are TRBV30 and TRBJ1-1, with 7 positions matching TRBD1. The length of the CDR3 is 12 residues. CDR1 and CDR2 (germline): GTSNPN, SVGIG (reference sequence). V dropped 3 bases and J dropped 10; count of bases not matched to a gene: 8. The CDR3 spells CAWSERGRIAFF. The CDR3 nucleotides are TGTGCCTGGAGCGAGAGGGGGCGGATAGCTTTCTTT.

The chain recombines TRBV18 with TRBJ1-2, with D perhaps matching TRBD1 (6 bases). Looked up from germline, CDR1 is KGHSH and CDR2 is LQKENI. The CDR3 covers 13 residues. V lost 6 bases to trimming and J lost 8 bases, with 16 bases between them. The chain's CDR3 is CASSRLGGQGYTF. The CDR3 DNA reads as TGTGCCAGCTCCCGATTGGGGGGGCAAGGCTACACCTTC.